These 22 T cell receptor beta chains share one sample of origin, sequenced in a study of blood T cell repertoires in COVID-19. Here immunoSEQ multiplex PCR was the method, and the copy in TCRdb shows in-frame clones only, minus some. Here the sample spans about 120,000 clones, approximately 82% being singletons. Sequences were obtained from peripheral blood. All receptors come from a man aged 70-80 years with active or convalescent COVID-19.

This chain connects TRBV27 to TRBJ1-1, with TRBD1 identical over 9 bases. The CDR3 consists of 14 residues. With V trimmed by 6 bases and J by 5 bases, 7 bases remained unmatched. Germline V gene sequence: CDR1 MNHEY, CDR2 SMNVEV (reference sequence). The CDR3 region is CASRRDREGTEAFF. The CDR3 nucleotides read TGTGCCAGCAGGAGGGACAGGGAGGGGACTGAAGCTTTCTTT.

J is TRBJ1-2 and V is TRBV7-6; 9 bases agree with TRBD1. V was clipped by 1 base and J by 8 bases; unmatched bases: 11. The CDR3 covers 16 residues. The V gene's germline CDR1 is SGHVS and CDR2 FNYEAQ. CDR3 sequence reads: CASSLEAAGTGSGYTF. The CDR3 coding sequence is TGTGCCAGCAGCTTAGAGGCGGCGGGGACAGGGTCCGGCTACACCTTC. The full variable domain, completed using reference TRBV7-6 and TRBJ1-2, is GAGVSQSPRYKVTKRGQDVALRCDPISGHVSLYWYRQALGQGPEFLTYFNYEAQQDKSGLPNDRFSAERPEGSISTLTIQRTEQRDSAMYRCASSLEAAGTGSGYTFGSGTRLTVV.

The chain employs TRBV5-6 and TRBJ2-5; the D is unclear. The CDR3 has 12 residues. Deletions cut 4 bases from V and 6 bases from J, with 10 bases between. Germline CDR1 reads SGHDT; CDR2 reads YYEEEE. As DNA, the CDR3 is TGTGCCAGCAGCCTACGGTTCCAGACCCAGTACTTC. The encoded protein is CASSLRFQTQYF.

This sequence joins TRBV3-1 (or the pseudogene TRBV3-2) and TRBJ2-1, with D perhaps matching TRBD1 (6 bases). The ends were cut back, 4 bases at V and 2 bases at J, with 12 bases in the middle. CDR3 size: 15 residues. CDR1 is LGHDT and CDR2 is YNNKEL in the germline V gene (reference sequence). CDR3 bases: TGTGCCAGCAGCCTCCTGGGGACACCCTACAATGAGCAGTTCTTC. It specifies CASSLLGTPYNEQFF.

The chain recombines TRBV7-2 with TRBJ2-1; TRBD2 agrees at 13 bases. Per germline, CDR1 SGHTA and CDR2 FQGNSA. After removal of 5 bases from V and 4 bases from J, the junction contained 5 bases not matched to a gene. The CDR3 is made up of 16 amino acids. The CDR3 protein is CASSLGTSGTYNEQFF. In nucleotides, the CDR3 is TGTGCCAGCAGCCTTGGGACTAGCGGGACTTACAATGAGCAGTTCTTC.

DNA of the CDR3: TGCGCCAGCAGCGTAAACCCTGGGACAGGGGAAGAGACCCAGTACTTC. This codes for CASSVNPGTGEETQYF. This chain uses TRBV5-1 with TRBJ2-5; 10 nucleotides line up with TRBD1. Germline CDR1 reads SGHRS; CDR2 reads YFSETQ. With V trimmed by 4 bases and J by 3 bases, 9 bases remained unmatched. The CDR3 has 16 residues.

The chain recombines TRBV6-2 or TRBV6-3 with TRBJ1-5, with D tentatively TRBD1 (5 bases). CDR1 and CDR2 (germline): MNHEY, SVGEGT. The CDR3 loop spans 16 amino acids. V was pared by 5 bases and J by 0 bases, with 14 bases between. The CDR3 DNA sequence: TGTGCCAGCAGTACAAGACAGACTTATAGCAATCAGCCCCAGCATTTT. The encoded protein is CASSTRQTYSNQPQHF.

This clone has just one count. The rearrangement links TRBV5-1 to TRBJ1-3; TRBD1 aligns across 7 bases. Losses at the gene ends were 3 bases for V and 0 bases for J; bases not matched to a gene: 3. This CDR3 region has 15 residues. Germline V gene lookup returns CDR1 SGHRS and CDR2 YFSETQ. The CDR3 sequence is CASSSGTDSGNTIYF. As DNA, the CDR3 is TGCGCCAGCAGCTCCGGGACAGACTCTGGAAACACCATATATTTT.

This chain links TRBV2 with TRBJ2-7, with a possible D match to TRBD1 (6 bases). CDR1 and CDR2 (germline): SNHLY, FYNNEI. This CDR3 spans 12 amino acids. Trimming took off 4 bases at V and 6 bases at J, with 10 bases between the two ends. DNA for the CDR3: TGTGCCAGCAGTGGGGGGCCGGGCGAGCAGTACTTC. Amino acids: CASSGGPGEQYF.

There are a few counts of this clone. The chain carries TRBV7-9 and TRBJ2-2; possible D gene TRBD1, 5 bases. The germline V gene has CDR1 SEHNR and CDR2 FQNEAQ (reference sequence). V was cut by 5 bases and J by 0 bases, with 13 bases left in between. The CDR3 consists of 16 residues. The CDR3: CASSPRQRANTGELFF. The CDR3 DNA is TGTGCCAGCAGCCCCCGACAGCGCGCGAACACCGGGGAGCTGTTTTTT.

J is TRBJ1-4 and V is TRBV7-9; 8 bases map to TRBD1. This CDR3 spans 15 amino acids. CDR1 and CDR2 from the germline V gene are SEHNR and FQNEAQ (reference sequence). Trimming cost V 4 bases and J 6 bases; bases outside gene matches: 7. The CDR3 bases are TGTGCCAGCAGCTCCGGACAGGGTCGATATGAAAAACTGTTTTTT. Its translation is CASSSGQGRYEKLFF. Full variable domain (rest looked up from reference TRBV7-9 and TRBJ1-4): DTGVSQNPRHKITKRGQNVTFRCDPISEHNRLYWYRQTLGQGPEFLTYFQNEAQLEKSRLLSDRFSAERPKGSFSTLEIQRTEQGDSAMYLCASSSGQGRYEKLFFGSGTQLSVL.

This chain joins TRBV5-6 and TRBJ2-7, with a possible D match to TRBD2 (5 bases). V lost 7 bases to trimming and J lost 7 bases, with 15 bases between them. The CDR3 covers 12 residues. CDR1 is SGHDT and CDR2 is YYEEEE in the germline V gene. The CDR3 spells CASGYSSGEQYF. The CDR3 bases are TGTGCCAGCGGCTACTCTTCGGGGGAGCAGTACTTC.

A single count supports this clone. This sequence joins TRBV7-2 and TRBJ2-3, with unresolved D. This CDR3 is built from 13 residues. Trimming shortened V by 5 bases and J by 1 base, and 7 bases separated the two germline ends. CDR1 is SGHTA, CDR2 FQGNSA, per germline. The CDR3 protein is CASSTVGTDTQYF. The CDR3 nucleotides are TGTGCCAGCAGCACGGTTGGCACAGATACGCAGTATTTT.

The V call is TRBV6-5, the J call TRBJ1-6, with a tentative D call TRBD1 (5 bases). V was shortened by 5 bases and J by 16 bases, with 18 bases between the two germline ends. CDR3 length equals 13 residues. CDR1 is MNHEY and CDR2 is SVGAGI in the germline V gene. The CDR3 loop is CASSPETGQLLHF. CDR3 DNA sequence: TGTGCCAGCAGTCCCGAAACAGGCCAACTGCTCCACTTT.

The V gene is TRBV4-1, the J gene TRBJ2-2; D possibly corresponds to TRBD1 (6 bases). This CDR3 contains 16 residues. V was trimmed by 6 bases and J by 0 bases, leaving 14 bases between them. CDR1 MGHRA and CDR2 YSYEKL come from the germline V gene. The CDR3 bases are TGCGCCAGCAGACCAAAACAGGGAACGAACACCGGGGAGCTGTTTTTT. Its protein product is CASRPKQGTNTGELFF.

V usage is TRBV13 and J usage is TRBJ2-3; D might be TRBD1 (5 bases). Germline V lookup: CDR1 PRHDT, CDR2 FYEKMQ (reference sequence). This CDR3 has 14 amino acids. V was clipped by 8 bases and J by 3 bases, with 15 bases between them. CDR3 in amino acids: CASALSDKTDTQYF. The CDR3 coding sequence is TGTGCCAGCGCCCTGTCGGACAAAACAGATACGCAGTATTTT. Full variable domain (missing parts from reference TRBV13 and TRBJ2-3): AAGVIQSPRHLIKEKRETATLKCYPIPRHDTVYWYQQGPGQDPQFLISFYEKMQSDKGSIPDRFSAQQFSDYHSELNMSSLELGDSALYFCASALSDKTDTQYFGPGTRLTVL.

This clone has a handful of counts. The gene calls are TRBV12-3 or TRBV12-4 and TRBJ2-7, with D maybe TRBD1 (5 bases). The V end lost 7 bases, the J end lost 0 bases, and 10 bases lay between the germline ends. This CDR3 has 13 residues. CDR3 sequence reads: CASTKTDSYEQYF. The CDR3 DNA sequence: TGTGCCAGCACCAAGACAGACTCCTACGAGCAGTACTTC.

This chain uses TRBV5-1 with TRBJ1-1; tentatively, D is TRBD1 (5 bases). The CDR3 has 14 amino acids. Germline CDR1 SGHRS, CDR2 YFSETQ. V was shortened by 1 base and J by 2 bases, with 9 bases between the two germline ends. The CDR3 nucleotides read TGCGCCAGCAGCTTGCTAGGGGATAACACTGAAGCTTTCTTT. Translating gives CASSLLGDNTEAFF.

The CDR3 region is CASSFLRGRANVLTF. The CDR3 DNA follows: TGTGCCAGCAGCTTCCTCAGGGGGAGGGCCAACGTCCTGACTTTC. The chain recombines TRBV11-3 with TRBJ2-6; TRBD1 agrees at 7 bases. Germline CDR1 is SGHNT and CDR2 is YENEEA. The CDR3 has 15 residues. V trimming: 3 bases; J trimming: 5 bases; junction bases outside the gene matches: 4.

CDR3 nucleotides: TGTGCCAGCAGCCACGGGACACTCTACACCGGGGAGCTGTTTTTT. Translation: CASSHGTLYTGELFF. The rearrangement uses TRBV3-1 (or the pseudogene TRBV3-2) and TRBJ2-2; weak D call: TRBD1 (6 bases). Looked up from germline, CDR1 is LGHDT and CDR2 is YNNKEL (reference sequence). V was shortened by 3 bases and J by 3 bases, with 11 bases between the two germline ends. This CDR3 comprises 15 residues.

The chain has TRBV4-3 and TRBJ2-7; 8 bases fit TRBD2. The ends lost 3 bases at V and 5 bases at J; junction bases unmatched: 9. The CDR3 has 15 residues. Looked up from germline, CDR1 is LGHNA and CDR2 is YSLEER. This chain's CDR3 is CASSQYPNGGDEQYF. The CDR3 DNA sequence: TGCGCCAGCAGCCAGTACCCTAACGGGGGGGACGAGCAGTACTTC.

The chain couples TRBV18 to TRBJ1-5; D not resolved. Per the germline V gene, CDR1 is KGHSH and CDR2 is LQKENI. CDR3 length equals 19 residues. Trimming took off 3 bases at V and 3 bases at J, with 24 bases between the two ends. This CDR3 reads CASSPGDPRVPSINQPQHF. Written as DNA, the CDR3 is TGTGCCAGCTCACCGGGAGACCCGAGGGTCCCGTCCATCAATCAGCCCCAGCATTTT.